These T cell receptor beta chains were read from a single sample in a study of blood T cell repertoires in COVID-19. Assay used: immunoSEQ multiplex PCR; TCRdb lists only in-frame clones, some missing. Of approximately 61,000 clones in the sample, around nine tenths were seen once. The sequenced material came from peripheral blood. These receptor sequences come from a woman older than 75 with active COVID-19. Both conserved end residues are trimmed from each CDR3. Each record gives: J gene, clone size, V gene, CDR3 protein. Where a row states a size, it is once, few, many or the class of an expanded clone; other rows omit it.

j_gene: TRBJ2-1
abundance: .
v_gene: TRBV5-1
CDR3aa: ASSLGGQHNEQF

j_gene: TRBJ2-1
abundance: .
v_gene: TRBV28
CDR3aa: ASSPLLGGGAEGDEQF

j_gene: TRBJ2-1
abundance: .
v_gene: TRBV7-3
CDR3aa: ASSLDRALYNEQF

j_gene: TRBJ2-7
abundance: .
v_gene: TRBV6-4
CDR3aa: ASTGRAGGRWEQY

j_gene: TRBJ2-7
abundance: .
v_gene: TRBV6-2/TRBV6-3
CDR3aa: ASSYSRTGLAARSSYEQY

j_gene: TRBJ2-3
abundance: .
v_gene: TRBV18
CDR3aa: ASSPRVGGDTQY

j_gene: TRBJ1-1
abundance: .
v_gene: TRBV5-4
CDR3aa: ASSEGDGEAF

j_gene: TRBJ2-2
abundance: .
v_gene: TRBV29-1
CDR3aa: SVEVLGRPGELF

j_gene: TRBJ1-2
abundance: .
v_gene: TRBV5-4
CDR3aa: ASSFVGGTYGYT

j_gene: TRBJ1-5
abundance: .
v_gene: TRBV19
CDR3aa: ASSLFDRENQPQH

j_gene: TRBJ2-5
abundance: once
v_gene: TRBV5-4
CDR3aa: ASSIGQQETQY

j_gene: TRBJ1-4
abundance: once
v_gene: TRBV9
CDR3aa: ASSSERTGVVGEKLF

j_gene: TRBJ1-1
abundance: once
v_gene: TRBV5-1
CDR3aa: ASRERTGGRAEAF

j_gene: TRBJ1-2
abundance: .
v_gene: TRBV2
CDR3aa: ASSDRGSYGYT

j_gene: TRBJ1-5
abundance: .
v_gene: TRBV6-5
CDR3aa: ASSNDRGSNQPQH

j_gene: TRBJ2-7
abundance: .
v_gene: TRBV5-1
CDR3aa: ASSVQGSSYEQY

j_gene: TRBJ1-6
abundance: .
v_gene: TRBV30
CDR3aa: AWSVAGPGDNSPLH

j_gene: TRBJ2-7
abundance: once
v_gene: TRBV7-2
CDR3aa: ASSLVPAFSYEQY

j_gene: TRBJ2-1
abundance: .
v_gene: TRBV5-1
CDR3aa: ASSLGAYNEQF

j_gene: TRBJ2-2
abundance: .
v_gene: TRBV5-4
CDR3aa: ASSFSAGGNAGELF

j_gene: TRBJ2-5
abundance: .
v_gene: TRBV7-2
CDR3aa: ASSHTSGEETQY

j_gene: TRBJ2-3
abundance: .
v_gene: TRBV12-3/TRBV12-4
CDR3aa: ASSYPRSTQY

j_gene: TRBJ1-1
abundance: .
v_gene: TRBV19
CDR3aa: ASSFRNTEAF

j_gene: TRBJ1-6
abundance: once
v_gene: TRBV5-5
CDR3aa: ASSLEGSANNSPLH

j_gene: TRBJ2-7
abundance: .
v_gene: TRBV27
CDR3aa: ASSLSRDGYEQY

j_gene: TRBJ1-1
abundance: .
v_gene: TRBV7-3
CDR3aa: ASSLDRPGQTNTEAF

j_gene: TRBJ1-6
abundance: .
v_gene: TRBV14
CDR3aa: ASSQGLWSNSPLH

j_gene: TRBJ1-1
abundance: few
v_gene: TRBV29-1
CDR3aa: SVEDLSGLRLEAF

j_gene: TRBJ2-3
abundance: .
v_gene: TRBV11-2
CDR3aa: ASSRTGTAYSTDTQY

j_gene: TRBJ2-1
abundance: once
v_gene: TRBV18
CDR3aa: ASSPRTGGLHYNEQF

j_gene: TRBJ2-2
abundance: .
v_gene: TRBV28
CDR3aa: AYGQDNTGELF

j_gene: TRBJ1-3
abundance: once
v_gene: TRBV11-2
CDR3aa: ASSLRTGGGSGNTIY

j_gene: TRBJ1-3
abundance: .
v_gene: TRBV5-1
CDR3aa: ASSLMQGGSGNTIY

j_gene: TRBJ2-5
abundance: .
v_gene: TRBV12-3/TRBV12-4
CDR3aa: ASTPGETQY

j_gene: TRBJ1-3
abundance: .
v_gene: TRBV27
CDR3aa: ASSLREGNTIY